Below are 9 T cell receptor beta chains sequenced from a single sample in a study of human T cells and chemical hapten exposure (dated by TCRdb to the early 2020s). The time point label of this sample denotes: patch test 1, 2 weeks after DPC sensitization. In the paper's terms, the treatment or condition label means: therapeutic diphenylcyclopropenone sensitization with weekly scalp DPC. Library generation was performed with RACE. The run used a NextSeq 500. In-frame beta chains were kept once TCRdb had trimmed the public reads at Q25 with fastp and called clones with MiXCR. Every CDR3 protein is listed once, alongside the most common genes and DNA of its rows. This sample comprises about 360,000 distinct CDR3 sequences, around 7% of them detected only once. Approximately 8.9% of the sample belongs to the ten largest clones. Sequences were derived from whole blood, sampled in connection with sensitization to the hapten diphenylcyclopropenone (DPC). These receptor sequences come from a woman younger than 30 with alopecia areata. Some clones in this sample may be carry-over from other donors' samples.

This clonotype was found a few times. The chain combines TRBV6-6 with TRBJ2-1; possibly TRBD2 for D (7 bases). The CDR3 loop spans 16 amino acids. Germline V gene data show CDR1 as MNHNY and CDR2 as SVGAGI (reference sequence). V gave up 6 bases and J gave up 8 bases, with 23 bases separating them. CDR3 in amino acids: CASSLLPRGARYEQFF. CDR3 DNA: TGTGCCAGCAGCCTACTCCCTCGGGGGGCCAGGTATGAGCAGTTCTTC.

There are many counts of this clonotype. CDR3 DNA: TGTGCCAGTTTCTCAGGGACAGGCCTAGTGAATGAGCAGTTCTTC. Its protein product is CASFSGTGLVNEQFF. The J gene is TRBJ2-1, the V gene TRBV18; TRBD1 matches at 8 bases. The germline gives CDR1 KGHSH, CDR2 LQKENI. The CDR3 totals 15 residues. V dropped 9 bases and J dropped 7; count of bases not matched to a gene: 14.

CDR3 amino acids: CASSTRLTGFSYGYTF. The CDR3 nucleotides read TGTGCCAGCAGTACCCGCCTGACAGGGTTTTCCTATGGCTACACCTTC. V is TRBV12-3 or TRBV12-4 and J is TRBJ1-2; 7 bases fit TRBD1. V dropped 5 bases and J dropped 4; count of bases not matched to a gene: 13. This CDR3 spans 16 amino acids.

Only a few counts were recorded for this clonotype. One junction end does not reproduce the germline sequence, and a read error may be involved. The chain carries TRBV7-2 and TRBJ1-4, with 7 bases fitting TRBD1. Germline CDR1 reads SGHTA; CDR2 reads FQGNSA. This CDR3 has 15 residues. CDR3: CVSRVSGTAYEKLFF. As DNA, the CDR3 is TGTGTCAGCAGGGTTAGCGGGACAGCTTATGAAAAACTGTTTTTT.

The V call is TRBV5-1, the J call TRBJ2-5; TRBD1 aligns across 8 bases. The CDR3 is 18 amino acids. The V gene's germline CDR1 is SGHRS and CDR2 YFSETQ. V dropped 2 bases and J dropped 1; count of bases not matched to a gene: 13. In DNA form, the CDR3 reads TGCGCCAGCAGCTTAGACCCCGACAGGGGAACTTCCCAAGAGACCCAGTACTTC. This codes for CASSLDPDRGTSQETQYF. The entire variable domain, with the rest obtained from reference TRBV5-1 and TRBJ2-5, is as follows: KAGVTQTPRYLIKTRGQQVTLSCSPISGHRSVSWYQQTPGQGLQFLFEYFSETQRNKGNFPGRFSGRQFSNSRSEMNVSTLELGDSALYLCASSLDPDRGTSQETQYFGPGTRLLVL.

The chain uses TRBV7-9 and TRBJ2-7, with 11 bases lining up with TRBD2. Trimming at V came to 4 bases and at J to 0 bases, leaving 8 bases not matched to a gene. This CDR3 is 17 amino acids long. Germline V gene lookup returns CDR1 SEHNR and CDR2 FQNEAQ (reference sequence). The CDR3 region is CASSSKLAGAPSYEQYF. As DNA, the CDR3 is TGTGCCAGCAGCTCTAAACTAGCGGGGGCCCCCTCCTACGAGCAGTACTTC.

This chain uses TRBV29-1 with TRBJ2-7, with 10 bases that match TRBD1. This CDR3 contains 12 residues. CDR1 and CDR2 (germline): SQVTM, ANQGSEA. V dropped 6 bases and J dropped 4; count of bases not matched to a gene: 3. The CDR3 DNA reads TGCAGCGTGGGGGGACAGGGGTACGAGCAGTACTTC. It yields the protein CSVGGQGYEQYF.

This clonotype was detected ten times or more. V and J are TRBV5-1 and TRBJ2-3; 16 nucleotides line up with TRBD2. CDR3 length equals 18 residues. The V gene end was trimmed by 3 bases and the J gene end by 5 bases; junction bases not matched to a gene: 9. CDR1 and CDR2 from the germline V gene are SGHRS and YFSETQ. CDR3 DNA sequence: TGCGCCAGCAGCTCGGGACTAGCGGGGGGGCCTATGATAGATACGCAGTATTTT. It codes for CASSSGLAGGPMIDTQYF.

CDR3 protein: CASSLAAGWGHTEAFF. The DNA of the CDR3 is TGTGCCAGCAGCTTAGCGGCAGGGTGGGGTCACACTGAAGCTTTCTTT. The chain has TRBV7-8 and TRBJ1-1; D might be TRBD1 (5 bases). CDR1 SGHVS and CDR2 FQNEAQ come from the germline V gene. The CDR3 has 16 residues. V was shortened by 0 bases and J by 3 bases, with 14 bases between the two germline ends.